Presented here are 27 T cell receptor beta chains from one specimen sequenced in a study of T-cell reconstitution after alpha-beta-depleted transplantation in children. Molecular barcoding with unique molecular identifiers was used for the TCRbeta library. TCRdb re-analysed the PCR reads in MiXCR, keeping a single row per CDR3 protein. Of 150,000 to 200,000 distinct CDR3 sequences in the sample, about 6.4% were seen once. The material was PBMCs from the stem cell graft donor, obtained from the stem cell graft. The source of these receptors is a human donor who donated a stem cell graft to a child with Wiskott-Aldrich syndrome.

The chain carries TRBV11-1 and TRBJ1-5; maybe TRBD1 (5 bases). The V end lost 3 bases, the J end lost 4 bases, and 25 bases lay between the germline ends. The CDR3 runs to 19 residues. Germline V gene lookup returns CDR1 SGHAT and CDR2 FQDESV (reference sequence). The CDR3 DNA sequence: TGTGCCAGCAGCTTGGGGGGGACGGGCAATCCAGGGAGTAATCAGCCCCAGCATTTT. Translation: CASSLGGTGNPGSNQPQHF. Combining the CDR3 with reference TRBV11-1 and TRBJ1-5 gives the whole variable domain EAEVAQSPRYKITEKSQAVAFWCDPISGHATLYWYRQILGQGPELLVQFQDESVVDDSQLPKDRFSAERLKGVDSTLKIQPAELGDSAMYLCASSLGGTGNPGSNQPQHFGDGTRLSIL.

Many counts were recorded for this clonotype. The rearrangement joins TRBV9 to TRBJ1-3; D unresolved. Looked up from germline, CDR1 is SGDLS and CDR2 is YYNGEE. CDR3 length: 16 amino acids. V lost 2 bases to trimming and J lost 1 base, with 13 bases between them. The CDR3 protein is CASSVRAGPSGNTIYF. The CDR3 nucleotides read TGTGCCAGCAGCGTTAGGGCCGGACCGTCTGGAAACACCATATATTTT.

The chain is built from TRBV4-1 and TRBJ2-2; D is perhaps TRBD1 (5 bases). The CDR3 length is 17 residues. The V end was cut by 0 bases, the J end by 3 bases, with 14 bases between. CDR1 is MGHRA, CDR2 YSYEKL, per germline. CDR3 DNA: TGCGCCAGCAGCCAAGATGGGCCAGGGTGGGACACCGGGGAGCTGTTTTTT. Its protein product is CASSQDGPGWDTGELFF.

This clonotype was picked up many times. J is TRBJ2-5 and V is TRBV20-1, with D tentatively TRBD1 (6 bases). This CDR3 spans 14 amino acids. Germline lookup yields CDR1 DFQATT and CDR2 SNEGSKA (reference sequence). V was shortened by 8 bases and J by 3 bases, with 19 bases between the two germline ends. The CDR3 nucleotides are TGCAGTACACATTCCCTGGGGGCCGAAGAGACCCAGTACTTC. Residues: CSTHSLGAEETQYF.

This clonotype showed up many times. As DNA, the CDR3 is TGCGCCAGCAGCCCAAAGGGACTAGCGGTTCCCTACAATGAGCAGTTCTTC. This codes for CASSPKGLAVPYNEQFF. The chain joins TRBV5-1 to TRBJ2-1, with 11 bases lining up with TRBD2. The CDR3 loop spans 17 amino acids. CDR1 and CDR2 from the germline V gene are SGHRS and YFSETQ. After removal of 4 bases from V and 2 bases from J, the junction contained 8 bases not matched to a gene.

There are many counts of this clonotype. V is TRBV5-1 and J is TRBJ2-2, with D perhaps TRBD1 or TRBD2 (5 bases each). CDR3 length: 13 amino acids. CDR1 is SGHRS, CDR2 YFSETQ, per germline. With 5 bases removed from V and 4 bases from J, the gap between germline ends came to 9 bases. The CDR3 loop is CASRVGTTGELFF. DNA of the CDR3: TGCGCCAGCAGAGTGGGGACCACCGGGGAGCTGTTTTTT.

This clonotype was counted at least ten times. Written as DNA, the CDR3 is TGTGCCACCAGTGATTCGGACAGGGCGGGTGAGCAGTTCTTC. Its translation: CATSDSDRAGEQFF. The chain is built from TRBV24-1 and TRBJ2-1, with TRBD1 matching over 8 bases. The CDR3 runs 14 residues. The V and J ends lost 2 bases and 9 bases, in that order; junction bases with no gene match: 5. Germline lookup yields CDR1 KGHDR and CDR2 SFDVKD.

This clonotype was observed many times. The chain couples TRBV5-6 to TRBJ2-5; no definite D call. The CDR3 extends over 15 amino acids. CDR1 and CDR2 (germline): SGHDT, YYEEEE. V was pared by 1 base and J by 2 bases, with 12 bases between. The CDR3 nucleotides read TGTGCCAGCAGCTTGTGGCCGGCACTGCAAGAGACCCAGTACTTC. Its translation: CASSLWPALQETQYF.

The sample holds many counts of this clonotype. V gene TRBV3-1 combines with J gene TRBJ2-2, with D perhaps TRBD2 (6 bases). Germline lookup yields CDR1 LGHDT and CDR2 YNNKEL (reference sequence). Trimming removed 4 bases at V and 5 bases at J, with 14 bases between. This CDR3 region has 15 residues. This CDR3 reads CASSPRDLGTGELFF. DNA of the CDR3: TGTGCCAGCAGCCCAAGGGACTTGGGGACCGGGGAGCTGTTTTTT.

V is TRBV2 and J is TRBJ2-2; no reliable D call. The CDR3 spans 11 residues. The V end was cut by 7 bases, the J end by 7 bases, with 7 bases between. The germline CDR1 and CDR2 sequences are SNHLY and FYNNEI. Here the CDR3 reads CASTDGGELFF. The DNA for the CDR3 is TGTGCCAGCACCGACGGCGGGGAGCTGTTTTTT.

Many counts were recorded for this clonotype. The chain has TRBV6-1 and TRBJ2-7, with 9 bases identical to TRBD1. With 7 bases clipped from V and 3 bases from J, the junction kept 7 bases outside the gene matches. Germline-derived CDR1 and CDR2 are MNHNS and SASEGT. The CDR3 length is 14 residues. The CDR3 loop reads CASTTGTGHYEQYF. The DNA of the CDR3 is TGTGCCAGCACCACCGGGACAGGGCACTACGAGCAGTACTTC.

This clonotype occurred many times. The J gene is TRBJ2-5, the V gene TRBV28, with 9 bases matching TRBD1. The germline V gene has CDR1 MDHEN and CDR2 SYDVKM. The CDR3 covers 15 residues. J lost 4 bases, V lost 4 bases, and 7 bases had no gene match. The CDR3 loop is CASSSLTGGAETQYF. The CDR3 nucleotides read TGTGCCAGCAGTTCCCTTACAGGGGGCGCAGAGACCCAGTACTTC.

There are many counts of this clonotype. V usage is TRBV29-1 and J usage is TRBJ2-1; D remains unclear. V gave up 7 bases and J gave up 3 bases, with 13 bases separating them. CDR1 is SQVTM and CDR2 is ANQGSEA in the germline V gene. The CDR3 extends over 13 amino acids. For the CDR3, the DNA is TGCAGCGCCATAAGACCAGGCTACAATGAGCAGTTCTTC. It yields the protein CSAIRPGYNEQFF.

A few counts support this clonotype. The CDR3 spells CASSIRGQGNTGELFF. CDR3 DNA sequence: TGCGCCAGCAGCATACGGGGACAGGGGAACACCGGGGAGCTGTTTTTT. This chain connects TRBV5-1 to TRBJ2-2; TRBD1 aligns across 9 bases. This CDR3 is 16 amino acids long. Trimming took 4 bases from V and 1 from J; bases not matched to a gene: 5. Germline CDR1 reads SGHRS; CDR2 reads YFSETQ.

This clonotype was seen many times. The genes are TRBV6-5 and TRBJ2-1, with D perhaps matching TRBD1 or TRBD2 (5 bases each). The V gene's germline CDR1 is MNHEY and CDR2 SVGAGI. The CDR3 extends over 15 amino acids. With 6 bases removed from V and 11 bases from J, the gap between germline ends came to 23 bases. Written as DNA, the CDR3 is TGTGCCAGCAGGGTCCCCGGAGGCAGGGTGATCAAGCAGTTCTTC. Its protein is CASRVPGGRVIKQFF.

This clonotype occurred many times. CDR3: CATSRGEVYGYTF. The CDR3 DNA is TGTGCCACCAGCAGGGGAGAGGTCTATGGCTACACCTTC. This sequence joins TRBV15 and TRBJ1-2; D remains ambiguous. Trimming removed 3 bases from V and 4 bases from J, with 9 bases in between. Germline V gives CDR1 LNHNV, CDR2 YYDKDF (reference sequence). The CDR3 has 13 amino acids.

This chain joins TRBV6-2 or TRBV6-3 and TRBJ1-6; D might be TRBD1 (6 bases). Between the trimmed V and J ends, which lost 5 bases and 8 bases, there was a span of 13 bases. This CDR3 comprises 14 residues. Germline assignment: CDR1 MNHEY and CDR2 SVGEGT. The CDR3 nucleotides read TGTGCCAGCAGTAACCCGCAGGGGTATTCACCCCTCCACTTT. It codes for CASSNPQGYSPLHF.

This clonotype showed up many times. CDR3 region: CASSSGQGDNQPQHF. CDR3 DNA: TGCGCCAGCAGCTCAGGACAGGGGGACAATCAGCCCCAGCATTTT. This chain links TRBV5-1 with TRBJ1-5, with TRBD1 identical over 10 bases. Germline CDR1 is SGHRS and CDR2 is YFSETQ. This CDR3 has 15 residues. V trimming: 3 bases; J trimming: 3 bases; junction bases outside the gene matches: 3.

In this sample, this clonotype turned up many times. This rearrangement joins TRBV12-3 or TRBV12-4 to TRBJ1-4; D is unresolved. The CDR3 sequence is 15 residues long. V was shortened by 5 bases and J by 5 bases, with 15 bases between the two germline ends. The CDR3 sequence is CASSEGRPRNEKLFF. The CDR3 nucleotides are TGTGCCAGCAGTGAAGGACGTCCACGAAATGAAAAACTGTTTTTT.

This clonotype came up many times. This chain joins TRBV18 and TRBJ2-5, with unresolved D. The CDR3 covers 13 residues. The germline CDR1 and CDR2 sequences are KGHSH and LQKENI. Deletions cut 2 bases from V and 5 bases from J, with 9 bases between. This chain's CDR3 is CASSPWDSETQYF. CDR3 DNA sequence: TGTGCCAGCTCACCATGGGATTCGGAGACCCAGTACTTC.

In this sample, this clonotype turned up many times. The V and J genes are TRBV5-1 and TRBJ2-3; D ambiguous. V lost 0 bases and J lost 4, with 6 bases in between. This CDR3 region has 13 residues. Germline CDR1 and CDR2: SGHRS and YFSETQ. As DNA, the CDR3 is TGCGCCAGCAGCTTGGCCGTCGCAGATACGCAGTATTTT. Translation: CASSLAVADTQYF.

This clonotype was seen repeatedly, ten times or more. The chain couples TRBV6-5 to TRBJ1-3; TRBD1 is a possible D gene (6 bases). CDR3 length: 14 residues. Trimming removed 10 bases at V and 0 bases at J, with 13 bases between. Germline CDR1 MNHEY, CDR2 SVGAGI. CDR3 protein: CATTGFNSGNTIYF. Written as DNA, the CDR3 is TGTGCCACCACAGGGTTCAACTCTGGAAACACCATATATTTT.

This clonotype was found many times. J is TRBJ2-2 and V is TRBV29-1; D gene uncertain. From germline, CDR1 is SQVTM and CDR2 ANQGSEA. The CDR3 runs to 13 residues. Trimming pared 4 bases from V and 6 bases from J, leaving 12 bases between. In DNA form, the CDR3 reads TGCAGCGTTGTTCAGCCACGTTCCGGGGAGCTGTTTTTT. Protein sequence: CSVVQPRSGELFF.

This clonotype was seen more than once but under ten times. The chain employs TRBV5-1 and TRBJ2-2; D might be TRBD1 or TRBD2, each matching 5 bases. Trimming left V 4 bases short and J 4 bases short, with 11 bases between. Looked up from germline, CDR1 is SGHRS and CDR2 is YFSETQ. The CDR3 is 14 amino acids. In nucleotides, the CDR3 is TGCGCCAGCAGCCCCGGGACCTTCACCGGGGAGCTGTTTTTT. Translating gives CASSPGTFTGELFF. Full variable domain (rest looked up from reference TRBV5-1 and TRBJ2-2): KAGVTQTPRYLIKTRGQQVTLSCSPISGHRSVSWYQQTPGQGLQFLFEYFSETQRNKGNFPGRFSGRQFSNSRSEMNVSTLELGDSALYLCASSPGTFTGELFFGEGSRLTVL.

At least ten counts were recorded for this clonotype. The chain couples TRBV29-1 to TRBJ1-5; 9 bases are shared with TRBD1. This CDR3 comprises 14 residues. V was pared by 7 bases and J by 2 bases, with 6 bases of the junction left unmatched. CDR1 and CDR2 (germline): SQVTM, ANQGSEA. CDR3 protein: CSARTGAGNQPQHF. CDR3 nucleotide sequence: TGCAGCGCACGGACAGGGGCAGGCAATCAGCCCCAGCATTTT.

This clonotype was seen at least ten times. V and J are TRBV7-9 and TRBJ2-7; the D is unclear. Trimming removed 5 bases at V and 3 bases at J, with 11 bases between. This CDR3 comprises 13 residues. Germline lookup yields CDR1 SEHNR and CDR2 FQNEAQ (reference sequence). CDR3 nucleotides: TGTGCCAGCAGCCCCACCATTAACTACGAGCAGTACTTC. Translation gives CASSPTINYEQYF.

The table lists this clonotype with a few counts. V gene TRBV27 combines with J gene TRBJ1-1; D is possibly TRBD1 (5 bases). This CDR3 is built from 17 residues. The V gene's germline CDR1 is MNHEY and CDR2 SMNVEV (reference sequence). V lost 5 bases and J 0 bases, leaving 19 bases between the germline ends. The CDR3 is CASSPSRGSPVNTEAFF. In nucleotides, the CDR3 is TGTGCCAGCAGTCCCTCTCGGGGCAGTCCAGTGAACACTGAAGCTTTCTTT.